Shown below are 32 T cell receptor beta chains from a single sample sequenced in a study of somatic mutations in cytotoxic T cells in rheumatoid arthritis. Clones were read by immunoSEQ multiplex PCR, and TCRdb kept only the in-frame ones, dropping some. The table shows some 23,000 clones, with 70% to 90% occurring only once. Sequencing was done on a sample of CD8+ T cells sorted from blood. The receptors come from an adult with rheumatoid arthritis.

This clone appeared a few times. The rearrangement uses TRBV2 and TRBJ1-6; possible D gene TRBD1, 5 bases. Deletions cut 1 base from V and 10 bases from J, with 11 bases between. The CDR3 length is 14 residues. Germline CDR1 is SNHLY and CDR2 is FYNNEI. The CDR3 spells CASSEGGGTSPLHF. Here the CDR3 DNA reads TGTGCCAGCAGTGAAGGGGGCGGGACGTCACCCCTCCACTTT.

In this sample, this clone turned up a few times. This sequence joins TRBV10-2 and TRBJ2-7; D uncertain. V lost 6 bases and J lost 0, with 6 bases in between. This CDR3 region has 12 residues. Germline CDR1 reads WSHSY; CDR2 reads SAAADI. DNA for the CDR3: TGCGCCAGCAGCGGTAACTCCTACGAGCAGTACTTC. Its translation is CASSGNSYEQYF.

This chain connects TRBV4-3 to TRBJ1-2; TRBD1 is a possible D gene (6 bases). Germline values: CDR1 LGHNA, CDR2 YSLEER. The CDR3 runs to 16 residues. Trimming took 0 bases from V and 2 from J, leaving 13 bases between them. CDR3: CASSQDRTVRNYGYTF. DNA of the CDR3: TGCGCCAGCAGCCAAGATAGGACAGTGAGAAACTATGGCTACACCTTC.

The CDR3 loop reads CASSRQVDTEAFF. The CDR3 coding sequence is TGTGCCAGCAGTCGACAGGTTGACACTGAAGCTTTCTTT. This sequence joins TRBV27 and TRBJ1-1; a weak D match, TRBD1 (6 bases). Germline CDR1 reads MNHEY; CDR2 reads SMNVEV (reference sequence). V was pared by 5 bases and J by 3 bases, with 10 bases between. The CDR3 covers 13 residues.

In DNA form, the CDR3 reads TGTGCCACCAGTCGGGACAGGTTCTACGAGCAGTACTTC. Its translation: CATSRDRFYEQYF. This chain connects TRBV15 to TRBJ2-7; 8 nucleotides agree with TRBD1. The germline gives CDR1 LNHNV, CDR2 YYDKDF (reference sequence). V lost 6 bases, J lost 3 bases, and 4 bases stayed unmatched. The CDR3 consists of 13 residues.

This clone was counted a few times. V gene TRBV5-6 combines with J gene TRBJ1-1, with a weak D call TRBD1 (6 bases). Per the germline V gene, CDR1 is SGHDT and CDR2 is YYEEEE. The V end was cut by 4 bases, the J end by 1 base, with 17 bases between. CDR3 length: 16 amino acids. CDR3 in amino acids: CASSPMSGQKNTEAFF. In nucleotides, the CDR3 is TGTGCCAGCAGCCCCATGAGTGGACAGAAGAACACTGAAGCTTTCTTT.

The rearrangement uses TRBV4-1 and TRBJ1-6; D is uncertain. CDR1 is MGHRA, CDR2 YSYEKL, per germline. This CDR3 contains 15 residues. Deletions cut 0 bases from V and 6 bases from J, with 9 bases between. CDR3 DNA: TGCGCCAGCAGCCAAGATTCGAAGGTTAATTCACCCCTCCACTTT. Its translation: CASSQDSKVNSPLHF.

This clone has just one count. The V gene is TRBV7-9, the J gene TRBJ1-1; tentatively, D is TRBD1 (6 bases). V shed 3 bases and J shed 7 bases, with 12 bases lying between them. This CDR3 region has 13 residues. Germline V gene data show CDR1 as SEHNR and CDR2 as FQNEAQ (reference sequence). CDR3 region: CASSFTGRVEAFF. The DNA of the CDR3 is TGTGCCAGCAGCTTTACAGGGCGGGTTGAAGCTTTCTTT.

The chain is built from TRBV19 and TRBJ1-5; D is unclear. The CDR3 spans 14 residues. CDR1 is LNHDA and CDR2 is SQIVND in the germline V gene (reference sequence). The V gene lost 3 bases and the J gene lost 4 bases, with 10 bases spanning the gap. CDR3 in DNA: TGTGCCAGTAGTATTAGGGTCGGGAATCAGCCCCAGCATTTT. Protein: CASSIRVGNQPQHF.

CDR3 sequence: CASSTGQGGETQYF. CDR3 DNA sequence: TGTGCCAGTAGTACGGGACAGGGCGGAGAGACCCAGTACTTC. The chain links TRBV19 to TRBJ2-5; 9 bases match TRBD1. The CDR3 totals 14 residues. Germline trimming cut 4 bases from V and 4 bases from J; bases unmatched to any gene: 4. Germline CDR1 reads LNHDA; CDR2 reads SQIVND (reference sequence).

This clone came up once. The gene calls are TRBV7-3 and TRBJ1-4; 7 positions agree with TRBD1. V lost 1 base, J lost 1 base, and 9 bases stayed unmatched. The CDR3 runs 18 residues. CDR1 SGHTA and CDR2 FQGTGA come from the germline V gene. The CDR3 DNA reads as TGTGCCAGCAGCTTAAGGCCGCGACAGGGTAGAACTAATGAAAAACTGTTTTTT. Amino acid sequence: CASSLRPRQGRTNEKLFF.

This chain joins TRBV16 and TRBJ1-2, with no clear D. The CDR3 sequence is 16 residues long. Trimming cost V 4 bases and J 2 bases, with 17 bases left between them. Germline CDR1 reads KGHSY; CDR2 reads FQNENV. CDR3 loop: CASSPNPGRTNYGYTF. CDR3 coding DNA: TGTGCCAGCAGCCCCAATCCTGGGCGCACCAACTATGGCTACACCTTC.

In its sample, this clone was seen once. The chain combines TRBV7-6 with TRBJ2-1; TRBD2 aligns across 8 bases. The CDR3 covers 15 residues. Germline loops: CDR1 SGHVS, CDR2 FNYEAQ. V shed 5 bases, J shed 6 bases, and the junction held 9 bases outside the gene matches. For the CDR3, the DNA is TGTGCCAGCAGCCCTCAGCGGGGGAATTCCAATGAGCAGTTCTTC. This gives the protein CASSPQRGNSNEQFF.

This chain joins TRBV10-2 and TRBJ1-1; a weak D match, TRBD1 (5 bases). In germline, CDR1 is WSHSY, CDR2 SAAADI. The CDR3 length is 13 residues. V shed 8 bases and J shed 3 bases, with 13 bases lying between them. The CDR3 spells CASQPDSHTEAFF. CDR3 sequence (DNA): TGCGCCAGCCAACCCGACAGTCACACTGAAGCTTTCTTT.

In its sample, this clone was seen a few times. The chain couples TRBV7-9 to TRBJ1-5; TRBD1 is a possible D gene (5 bases). CDR1 is SEHNR and CDR2 is FQNEAQ in the germline V gene (reference sequence). The germline V and J ends were trimmed by 5 bases and 1 base, with 9 bases remaining between them. The CDR3 covers 14 residues. DNA for the CDR3: TGTGCCAGCAGCCCTCAGGGAAGCAATCAGCCCCAGCATTTT. Translated: CASSPQGSNQPQHF.

As DNA, the CDR3 is TGTGCCAGCAGCTTAGACCCGGCCTCCTACGAGCAGTACTTC. Translation: CASSLDPASYEQYF. The chain employs TRBV11-2 and TRBJ2-7; D unclear. V gave up 0 bases and J gave up 0 bases, with 6 bases separating them. The CDR3 is 14 residues long. CDR1 is SGHAT, CDR2 FQNNGV, per germline.

This clone was detected only once. The rearrangement uses TRBV7-8 and TRBJ2-1; TRBD2 matches 12 bases. The germline gives CDR1 SGHVS, CDR2 FQNEAQ. Trimming removed 4 bases from V and 9 bases from J; junction bases left unmatched: 10. The CDR3 runs 16 residues. Written as DNA, the CDR3 is TGTGCCAGCAGCTCCCGTACTAGCGGGGGGTTCACTGAGCAGTTCTTC. It is translated as CASSSRTSGGFTEQFF.

This chain uses TRBV15 with TRBJ2-3, with 7 positions matching TRBD1. Germline V CDR1 and CDR2: LNHNV, YYDKDF (reference sequence). CDR3 length: 17 residues. J gave up 3 bases and V 1 base, and 10 bases lay outside the gene matches. The DNA for the CDR3 is TGTGCCACCAGCAGAGCACTGACAGGGATGGGGACAGATACGCAGTATTTT. Translated: CATSRALTGMGTDTQYF.

The CDR3 coding sequence is TGTGCCAGCAGCCAACCACGGACAGGGAATGGCTACACCTTC. Encoded protein: CASSQPRTGNGYTF. The chain is built from TRBV16 and TRBJ1-2; 8 bases match TRBD1. The V segment lost 2 bases and the J segment 6 bases; nucleotides outside the gene matches: 5. This CDR3 has 14 residues. In germline, CDR1 is KGHSY, CDR2 FQNENV.

In its sample, this clone was seen a few times. The V and J genes are TRBV6-6 and TRBJ2-7, with TRBD2 matching over 12 bases. V was pared by 5 bases and J by 7 bases, with 6 bases of the junction left unmatched. Germline CDR1 is MNHNY and CDR2 is SVGAGI (reference sequence). The CDR3 extends over 14 amino acids. In nucleotides, the CDR3 is TGTGCCAGCAGTCCTAGCGGGGGGGCCGGTGAGCAGTACTTC. Its protein is CASSPSGGAGEQYF.

The genes are TRBV6-5 and TRBJ1-1; a possible D gene is TRBD1 (6 bases). Trimming stripped 7 bases from V and 1 base from J, with 10 bases between. CDR3 length equals 13 residues. CDR1 is MNHEY, CDR2 SVGAGI, per germline. DNA of the CDR3: TGTGCCAGCACGTGGGGGCCGAACACTGAAGCTTTCTTT. This translates into CASTWGPNTEAFF.

The V call is TRBV19, the J call TRBJ2-7, with D tentatively TRBD1 (5 bases). This CDR3 is 15 amino acids long. Between the trimmed V and J ends, which lost 4 bases and 5 bases, there was a span of 18 bases. Germline V gene lookup returns CDR1 LNHDA and CDR2 SQIVND (reference sequence). CDR3 residues: CASSRLGQGWDEQYF. The DNA of the CDR3 is TGTGCCAGTAGTAGGCTGGGGCAGGGATGGGACGAGCAGTACTTC.

The genes are TRBV6-4 and TRBJ2-3, with 8 bases aligning to TRBD2. This CDR3 is built from 16 residues. Unmatched junction bases numbered 12, after V lost 8 bases and J lost 2 bases. Germline V gene sequence: CDR1 MRHNA, CDR2 SNTAGT. CDR3 in DNA: TGTGCCAGCCAACTGAGAGCGGGGGAGGTCACAGATACGCAGTATTTT. As protein: CASQLRAGEVTDTQYF.

In DNA, the CDR3 is TGTGCCAGCAGCTTAGATTGGCGGACTGAGAACACCGGGGAGCTGTTTTTT. It encodes CASSLDWRTENTGELFF. The chain recombines TRBV11-2 with TRBJ2-2; D might be TRBD2 (5 bases). The germline V and J ends were trimmed by 0 bases and 1 base, with 12 bases remaining between them. The CDR3 runs to 17 residues. CDR1 is SGHAT, CDR2 FQNNGV, per germline. Supplemented by reference TRBV11-2 and TRBJ2-2, the full variable domain reads EAGVAQSPRYKIIEKRQSVAFWCNPISGHATLYWYQQILGQGPKLLIQFQNNGVVDDSQLPKDRFSAERLKGVDSTLKIQPAKLEDSAVYLCASSLDWRTENTGELFFGEGSRLTVL.

This chain joins TRBV19 and TRBJ2-3; a possible D gene is TRBD2 (5 bases). The germline V gene encodes CDR1 LNHDA and CDR2 SQIVND (reference sequence). The CDR3 spans 13 residues. V was trimmed by 7 bases and J by 3 bases, leaving 11 bases between them. The CDR3 sequence: CASNRGMTDTQYF. CDR3 nucleotide sequence: TGTGCCAGTAACCGGGGAATGACAGATACGCAGTATTTT.

By share, this clone ranks as medium-sized (0.01 to 0.1%). The chain joins TRBV6-1 to TRBJ2-2; tentatively, D is TRBD2 (5 bases). V dropped 0 bases and J dropped 4 bases, with 9 bases sitting between them. There are 15 residues in the CDR3. The V gene's germline CDR1 is MNHNS and CDR2 SASEGT. CDR3 region: CASSEAPGSTGELFF. The CDR3 region has the DNA TGTGCCAGCAGTGAAGCGCCGGGAAGCACCGGGGAGCTGTTTTTT.

The gene calls are TRBV27 and TRBJ2-1; D unresolved. The length of the CDR3 is 15 residues. Germline V lookup: CDR1 MNHEY, CDR2 SMNVEV (reference sequence). Trimming pared 5 bases from V and 0 bases from J, leaving 11 bases between. CDR3 sequence (DNA): TGTGCCAGCAGTAAGATGGTCGTCTCCTACAATGAGCAGTTCTTC. It specifies CASSKMVVSYNEQFF.

The chain couples TRBV4-1 to TRBJ2-3; D ambiguous. The germline CDR1 and CDR2 sequences are MGHRA and YSYEKL. This CDR3 comprises 14 residues. V was shortened by 0 bases and J by 3 bases, with 7 bases between the two germline ends. The CDR3 sequence is CASSQDPGTDTQYF. The CDR3 DNA sequence: TGCGCCAGCAGCCAAGATCCAGGTACAGATACGCAGTATTTT.

The CDR3 region has the DNA TGTGCCAGCAGTGACTCCTGGGGGACTGACAATGAGCAGTTCTTC. It translates to CASSDSWGTDNEQFF. The chain uses TRBV6-4 and TRBJ2-1; perhaps TRBD2 as D (6 bases). Germline CDR1 and CDR2: MRHNA and SNTAGT. With 0 bases removed from V and 5 bases from J, the gap between germline ends came to 11 bases. The CDR3 is 15 residues long.

This chain links TRBV18 with TRBJ2-3; D tentatively reads TRBD1 or TRBD2 (5 bases each). The V gene lost 4 bases and the J gene lost 3 bases, with 14 bases spanning the gap. The length of the CDR3 is 15 residues. Germline V CDR1 and CDR2: KGHSH, LQKENI. CDR3 residues: CASSRLGTSTDTQYF. CDR3 coding DNA: TGTGCCAGCTCACGACTCGGGACCTCTACAGATACGCAGTATTTT.

The V gene is TRBV12-5, the J gene TRBJ2-7, with a possible D match to TRBD1 (6 bases). The CDR3 loop spans 14 amino acids. The V gene's germline CDR1 is LGHNT and CDR2 FRNRAP. V was trimmed by 1 base and J by 1 base, leaving 8 bases between them. The CDR3 reads CASGLAGTSYEQYF. The CDR3 region has the DNA TGTGCTAGTGGTTTGGCCGGGACATCCTACGAGCAGTACTTC. The whole variable domain, remainder taken from reference TRBV12-5 and TRBJ2-7, is DARVTQTPRHKVTEMGQEVTMRCQPILGHNTVFWYRQTMMQGLELLAYFRNRAPLDDSGMPKDRFSAEMPDATLATLKIQPSEPRDSAVYFCASGLAGTSYEQYFGPGTRLTVT.

This clone was detected only once. The V call is TRBV27, the J call TRBJ1-5; 12 positions match TRBD1. Trimming took 2 bases from V and 6 from J; bases not matched to a gene: 2. This CDR3 is built from 15 residues. Germline assignment: CDR1 MNHEY and CDR2 SMNVEV (reference sequence). The CDR3 loop reads CASSLGTGGGQPQHF. The CDR3 nucleotides read TGTGCCAGCAGTTTAGGGACAGGGGGCGGTCAGCCCCAGCATTTT.